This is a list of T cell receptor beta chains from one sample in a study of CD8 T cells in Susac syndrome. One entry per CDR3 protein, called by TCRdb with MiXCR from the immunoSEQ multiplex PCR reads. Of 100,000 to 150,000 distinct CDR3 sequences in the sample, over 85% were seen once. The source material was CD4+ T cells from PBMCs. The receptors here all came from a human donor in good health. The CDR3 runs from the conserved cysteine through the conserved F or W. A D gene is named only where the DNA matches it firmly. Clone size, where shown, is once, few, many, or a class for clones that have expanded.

DNA: TGTGCCACCAGCAGAGATCGGGATTCTTATGGCTACACCTTC; CDR3: CATSRDRDSYGYTF; size: -; V: TRBV15; D: -; length: 14; J: TRBJ1-2
DNA: TGTGCCTGGAGTTGGACTGCGGGCACTGAAGCTTTCTTT; CDR3: CAWSWTAGTEAFF; size: -; V: TRBV30; D: -; length: 13; J: TRBJ1-1
DNA: TGCGCCAGCAGCTTGGCCGCGGGGAGCGCAGATACGCAGTATTTT; CDR3: CASSLAAGSADTQYF; size: once; V: TRBV5-1; D: -; length: 15; J: TRBJ2-3
DNA: TGTGCCACCAGCTTAGACCGGGACCACCACACCGGGGAGCTGTTTTTT; CDR3: CATSLDRDHHTGELFF; size: -; V: TRBV24-1; D: -; length: 16; J: TRBJ2-2
DNA: TGTGCCAGCAGCGCCCGGGACCCCTCCTACGAGCAGTACTTC; CDR3: CASSARDPSYEQYF; size: -; V: TRBV7-9; D: -; length: 14; J: TRBJ2-7
DNA: TGTGCCAGCAGCACATCAGGACAGGGCGATGGCTACACCTTC; CDR3: CASSTSGQGDGYTF; size: -; V: TRBV7-9; D: TRBD1; length: 14; J: TRBJ1-2
DNA: TGTGCCAGCAGTGAAGACTTCAGTCAGCCCCAGCATTTT; CDR3: CASSEDFSQPQHF; size: once; V: TRBV6-1; D: -; length: 13; J: TRBJ1-5
DNA: TGCGCCAGCAGCTTCGACACGACTTATGGCTACACCTTC; CDR3: CASSFDTTYGYTF; size: -; V: TRBV5-1; D: -; length: 13; J: TRBJ1-2
DNA: TGTGCCAGTAGTGGGCAGCCGAACACTGAAGCTTTCTTT; CDR3: CASSGQPNTEAFF; size: -; V: TRBV19; D: -; length: 13; J: TRBJ1-1
DNA: TGTGCCAGCAGCGAGAGCGGGAGCGTCGTCACCGGGGAGCTGTTTTTT; CDR3: CASSESGSVVTGELFF; size: -; V: TRBV9; D: TRBD2; length: 16; J: TRBJ2-2
DNA: TGTGCCAGCAGCCCGCGCGGGGGAACCTCCTACAATGAGCAGTTCTTC; CDR3: CASSPRGGTSYNEQFF; size: -; V: TRBV7-2; D: TRBD2; length: 16; J: TRBJ2-1
DNA: TGCGCCAGCAGCATTTACAGGGGTGACACTGAAGCTTTCTTT; CDR3: CASSIYRGDTEAFF; size: -; V: TRBV5-1; D: TRBD1; length: 14; J: TRBJ1-1
DNA: TGCGCCAGCAGCTTGGCCGGACAGGGGGCAAGGGATGAGCAGTTCTTC; CDR3: CASSLAGQGARDEQFF; size: -; V: TRBV5-1; D: TRBD1; length: 16; J: TRBJ2-1
DNA: TGCAGTGCTAGGCGGGCTAGCAGAGACTACGAGCAGTACTTC; CDR3: CSARRASRDYEQYF; size: -; V: TRBV20-1; D: -; length: 14; J: TRBJ2-7
DNA: TGCGCCAGCAGCTTGGCCAGAGGGACAGGGAACACTGAAGCTTTCTTT; CDR3: CASSLARGTGNTEAFF; size: -; V: TRBV5-1; D: TRBD1; length: 16; J: TRBJ1-1
DNA: TGTGCCAGCAGCTTGGGGACAGGGATCTACGAGCAGTACTTC; CDR3: CASSLGTGIYEQYF; size: -; V: TRBV5-4; D: TRBD1; length: 14; J: TRBJ2-7
DNA: TGTGCCAGCAGGGGACTAGCCGGGAGAGAGACCCAGTACTTC; CDR3: CASRGLAGRETQYF; size: -; V: TRBV6-5; D: TRBD2; length: 14; J: TRBJ2-5
DNA: TGTGCCAGCTCACCAGGAATTGTAACCTACGAGCAGTACTTC; CDR3: CASSPGIVTYEQYF; size: -; V: TRBV18; D: -; length: 14; J: TRBJ2-7
DNA: TGTGCCAGCAGTTCGGGACTTGGCCTTGCGGGGAATGAGCAGTTCTTC; CDR3: CASSSGLGLAGNEQFF; size: once; V: TRBV28; D: -; length: 16; J: TRBJ2-1
DNA: TGTGCCAGCAGTGAAAGACAGGGGGGAAATGGTGAGCAGTTCTTC; CDR3: CASSERQGGNGEQFF; size: once; V: TRBV6-4; D: TRBD1; length: 15; J: TRBJ2-1
DNA: TGTGCCAGCAGCTCCCGGGACAGAAGAGTCTATGGCTACACCTTC; CDR3: CASSSRDRRVYGYTF; size: -; V: TRBV3-1; D: TRBD1; length: 15; J: TRBJ1-2
DNA: TGTGCCAGCAGCCCCGGGGCAGGGGGCACAGATACGCAGTATTTT; CDR3: CASSPGAGGTDTQYF; size: -; V: TRBV5-4; D: -; length: 15; J: TRBJ2-3